This T cell receptor beta chain originates from a study of radiotherapy plus CTLA-4 blockade in lung cancer. The wider study: Disease control reached under 35%, with objective responses in 15% to 20%.

With regard to this clone: Its specificity is not known.

Notes on the study in general: TCR clones originating in tumors grew in number in blood after radiotherapy plus ipilimumab. Interferon-beta, together with early blood T cell clone dynamics, reportedly best predicted response.

Data came from immunoSEQ multiplex PCR; TCRdb stores just in-frame clones and leaves some out. The sample consists of about 47,000 clones, roughly 76% of them appearing once. The origin of this receptor is a human donor with non-small cell lung cancer who had stable disease on radiotherapy plus ipilimumab. Sequences were derived from peripheral blood, sampled from a patient treated with radiotherapy plus ipilimumab.

The CDR3 sequence: CASRGLSNTEAFF. The CDR3 DNA sequence: TGTGCCAGCAGAGGTCTAAGCAACACTGAAGCTTTCTTT. The genes are TRBV7-9 and TRBJ1-1; unclear D gene. V lost 6 bases, J lost 2 bases, and 10 bases lay in between. Germline V CDR1 and CDR2: SEHNR, FQNEAQ (reference sequence). The CDR3 sequence is 13 residues long.